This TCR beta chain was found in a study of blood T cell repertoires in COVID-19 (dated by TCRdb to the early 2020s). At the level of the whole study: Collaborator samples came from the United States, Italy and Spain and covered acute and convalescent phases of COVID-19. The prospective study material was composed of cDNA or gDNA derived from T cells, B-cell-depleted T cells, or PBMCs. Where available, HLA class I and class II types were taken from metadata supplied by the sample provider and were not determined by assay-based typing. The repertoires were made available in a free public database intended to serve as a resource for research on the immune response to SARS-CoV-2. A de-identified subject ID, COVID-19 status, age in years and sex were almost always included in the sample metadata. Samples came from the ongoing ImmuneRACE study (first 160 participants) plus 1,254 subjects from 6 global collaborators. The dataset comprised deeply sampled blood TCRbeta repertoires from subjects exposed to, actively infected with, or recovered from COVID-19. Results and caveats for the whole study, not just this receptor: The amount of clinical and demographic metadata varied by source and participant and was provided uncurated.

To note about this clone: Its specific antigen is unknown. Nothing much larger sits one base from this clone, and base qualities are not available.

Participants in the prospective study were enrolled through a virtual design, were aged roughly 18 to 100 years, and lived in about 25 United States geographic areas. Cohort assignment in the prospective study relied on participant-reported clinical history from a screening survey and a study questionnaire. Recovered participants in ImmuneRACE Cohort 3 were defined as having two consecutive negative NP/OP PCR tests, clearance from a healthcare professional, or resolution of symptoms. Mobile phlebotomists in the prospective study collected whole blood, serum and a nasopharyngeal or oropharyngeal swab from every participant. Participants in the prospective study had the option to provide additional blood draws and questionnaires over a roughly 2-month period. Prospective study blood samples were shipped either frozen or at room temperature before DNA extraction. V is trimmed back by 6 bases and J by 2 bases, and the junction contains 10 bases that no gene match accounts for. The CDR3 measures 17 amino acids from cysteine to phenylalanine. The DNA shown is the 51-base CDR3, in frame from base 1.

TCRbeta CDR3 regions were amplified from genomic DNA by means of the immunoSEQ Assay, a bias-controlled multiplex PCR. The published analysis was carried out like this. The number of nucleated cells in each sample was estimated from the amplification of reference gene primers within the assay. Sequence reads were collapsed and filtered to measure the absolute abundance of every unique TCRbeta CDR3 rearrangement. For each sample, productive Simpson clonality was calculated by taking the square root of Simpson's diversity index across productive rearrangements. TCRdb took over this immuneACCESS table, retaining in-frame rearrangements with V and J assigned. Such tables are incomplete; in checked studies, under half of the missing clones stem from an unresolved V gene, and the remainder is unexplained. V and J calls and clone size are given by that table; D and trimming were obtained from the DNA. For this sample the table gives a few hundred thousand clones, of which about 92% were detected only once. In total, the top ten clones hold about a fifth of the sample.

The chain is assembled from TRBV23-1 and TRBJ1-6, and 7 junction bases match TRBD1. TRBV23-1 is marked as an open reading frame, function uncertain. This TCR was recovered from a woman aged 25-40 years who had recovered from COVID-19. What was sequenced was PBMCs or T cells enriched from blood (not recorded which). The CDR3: CASSSTGQTAYNSPLHF. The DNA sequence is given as TGCGCCAGCAGCTCGACAGGGCAGACCGCCTATAATTCACCCCTCCACTTT.